This T cell receptor (beta chain) was sequenced during a study of CD8 T cells in ankylosing spondylitis. Study observations and caveats: In ankylosing spondylitis patients, matched synovial fluid reportedly showed significant enrichment of disease-linked clones. It appeared that ankylosing spondylitis blood was characterized by a TCR beta motif of several highly homologous variants. Earlier studies detected some motif variants in reactive arthritis synovial fluid and blood.

As regards this clonotype: The antigen remains undetermined.

CDR3 size: 15 residues. V lost 4 bases, J lost 7 bases, and 17 bases lay in between. Germline CDR1 and CDR2: MNHNS and SASEGT. 5'-RACE, quantitative and with molecular barcodes, yielded the TCR beta libraries. Using its own MiXCR run on the 5' RACE reads, TCRdb lists one record per CDR3 protein. The sample lists 650,000 to 800,000 distinct CDR3 sequences, under 20% occurring once. The chain is built from TRBV6-1 and TRBJ2-1, with D unresolved. The specimen was blood, either unsorted or a sorted T cell fraction (not recorded which). The clonotype originates from a male donor with ankylosing spondylitis. In DNA form, the CDR3 reads TGTGCCAGCAGTGTGAGTACACAAAGTGGGAATGAGCAGTTCTTC. Amino acid sequence: CASSVSTQSGNEQFF.